Listed here are 29 T cell receptor beta chains from one sample, sequenced in a study of shared clonotypes between healthy human individuals. Sequencing used immunoSEQ multiplex PCR; TCRdb keeps in-frame clones, though not all of them. The sample has roughly 850,000 clones, 96% seen once; the top ten hold approximately 0.2%. The naive CD8 fraction comprised CD45RO-negative cells positively selected for CCR7 and excluded terminally differentiated effector memory CD45RA+ cells. The sample was naive CD8+ T cells sorted from blood. The receptors here all came from a man aged 25-45 years in good health.

This chain joins TRBV30 and TRBJ2-1; 7 bases align to TRBD2. Germline V lookup: CDR1 GTSNPN, CDR2 SVGIG (reference sequence). Unmatched junction bases numbered 7, after V lost 2 bases and J lost 9 bases. This CDR3 spans 13 amino acids. The CDR3 DNA reads as TGTGCCTGGAGTCCCCCGGGGGGAATTGAGCAGTTCTTC. Its translation is CAWSPPGGIEQFF.

The J gene is TRBJ2-7, the V gene TRBV27, with TRBD1 matching over 7 bases. The CDR3 spans 14 residues. The V segment lost 3 bases and the J segment 7 bases; nucleotides outside the gene matches: 9. The germline CDR1 and CDR2 sequences are MNHEY and SMNVEV (reference sequence). As DNA, the CDR3 is TGTGCCAGCAGTTTGTCCCCGACAGGGAGTGAGCAGTACTTC. Its translation: CASSLSPTGSEQYF.

This chain connects TRBV9 to TRBJ2-3; D call uncertain. The CDR3 extends over 14 amino acids. From germline, CDR1 is SGDLS and CDR2 YYNGEE. Trimming removed 2 bases from V and 0 bases from J, with 7 bases in between. Here the CDR3 DNA reads TGTGCCAGCAGCGTTAGTTTAAGCACAGATACGCAGTATTTT. Protein sequence: CASSVSLSTDTQYF.

V and J are TRBV28 and TRBJ2-7, with 7 bases identical to TRBD2. There are 17 residues in the CDR3. The J segment lost 2 bases and the V segment lost 5 bases, leaving 15 bases of the junction unmatched. The germline V gene encodes CDR1 MDHEN and CDR2 SYDVKM. The CDR3 loop reads CASSPREPKAGAYEQYF. For the CDR3, the DNA is TGTGCCAGCAGTCCCCGGGAACCGAAGGCGGGAGCCTACGAGCAGTACTTC.

V usage is TRBV7-6 and J usage is TRBJ2-7, with D uncertain. The CDR3 has 13 amino acids. Germline V gene data show CDR1 as SGHVS and CDR2 as FNYEAQ. V lost 1 base and J lost 12, with 16 bases in between. DNA for the CDR3: TGTGCCAGCAGCTTAGGGGAAGAAGTACGGTTGTACTTC. This gives the protein CASSLGEEVRLYF.

This sequence joins TRBV28 and TRBJ1-2; maybe TRBD1 (5 bases). The CDR3 extends over 14 amino acids. Germline CDR1 MDHEN, CDR2 SYDVKM. V was cut by 5 bases and J by 7 bases, with 17 bases left in between. CDR3 nucleotides: TGTGCCAGCAGTCCGCCACCCCGGGACCGTGGCTACACCTTC. This codes for CASSPPPRDRGYTF.

The chain links TRBV6-5 to TRBJ2-2; no clear D. This CDR3 region has 14 residues. CDR1 MNHEY and CDR2 SVGAGI come from the germline V gene. V dropped 4 bases and J dropped 0 bases, with 6 bases sitting between them. In nucleotides, the CDR3 is TGTGCCAGCAGTTCCCTAACGAACACCGGGGAGCTGTTTTTT. Translated: CASSSLTNTGELFF.

The V and J genes are TRBV5-1 and TRBJ2-1, with unresolved D. Germline-derived CDR1 and CDR2 are SGHRS and YFSETQ. This CDR3 has 14 amino acids. The V end lost 0 bases, the J end lost 5 bases, and 9 bases lay between the germline ends. DNA of the CDR3: TGCGCCAGCAGCTTGGTTCGTCTAGACAATGAGCAGTTCTTC. Translating gives CASSLVRLDNEQFF. The full variable domain, rest sourced from reference TRBV5-1 and TRBJ2-1, is KAGVTQTPRYLIKTRGQQVTLSCSPISGHRSVSWYQQTPGQGLQFLFEYFSETQRNKGNFPGRFSGRQFSNSRSEMNVSTLELGDSALYLCASSLVRLDNEQFFGPGTRLTVL.

The V and J genes are TRBV28 and TRBJ2-1; 7 positions match TRBD2. Germline CDR1 MDHEN, CDR2 SYDVKM. Germline trimming cut 5 bases from V and 1 base from J; bases unmatched to any gene: 11. This CDR3 has 17 residues. The CDR3 is CASSAIEGGSSYNEQFF. The DNA of the CDR3 is TGTGCCAGCAGTGCCATTGAGGGCGGGAGTTCCTACAATGAGCAGTTCTTC.

This clone appeared a single time. CDR3 nucleotide sequence: TGCAGCGTTGAAGCAGGGGCGACGCAGTATTTT. Translation: CSVEAGATQYF. V usage is TRBV29-1 and J usage is TRBJ2-3, with TRBD1 as a possible D gene (6 bases). There are 11 residues in the CDR3. Looked up from germline, CDR1 is SQVTM and CDR2 is ANQGSEA. Trimming left V 1 base short and J 9 bases short, with 8 bases between.

V is TRBV4-1 and J is TRBJ2-5; tentative D call: TRBD2 (7 bases). CDR3 length equals 15 residues. CDR1 and CDR2 from the germline V gene are MGHRA and YSYEKL. V gave up 1 base and J gave up 5 bases, with 14 bases separating them. The CDR3 region is CASSQGTRGLETQYF. The CDR3 nucleotides read TGCGCCAGCAGCCAAGGGACGCGGGGGCTGGAGACCCAGTACTTC.

The chain combines TRBV13 with TRBJ1-1; maybe TRBD1 (5 bases). Germline-derived CDR1 and CDR2 are PRHDT and FYEKMQ (reference sequence). The V end lost 4 bases, the J end lost 4 bases, and 13 bases lay between the germline ends. This CDR3 is built from 14 residues. The CDR3 DNA sequence: TGTGCCAGCAGCTCAATGGGGGGGAGCACTGAAGCTTTCTTT. It yields the protein CASSSMGGSTEAFF.

This chain joins TRBV27 and TRBJ1-2, with D tentatively TRBD1 (5 bases). Germline CDR1 is MNHEY and CDR2 is SMNVEV (reference sequence). V was clipped by 0 bases and J by 2 bases, with 10 bases between them. The CDR3 is 15 amino acids. For the CDR3, the DNA is TGTGCCAGCAGTTTATCATGGGGGTCAAACTATGGCTACACCTTC. Translation gives CASSLSWGSNYGYTF.

The chain carries TRBV29-1 and TRBJ2-7; a possible D gene is TRBD1 (5 bases). The V and J ends lost 7 bases and 5 bases respectively, with 21 bases between them. The CDR3 extends over 14 amino acids. From germline, CDR1 is SQVTM and CDR2 ANQGSEA. As DNA, the CDR3 is TGCAGCGGCGGTAGGTCAGGGTCTTCCCACGAGCAGTACTTC. Encoded protein: CSGGRSGSSHEQYF.

CDR3 DNA: TGTGCCAGCAGTTCCACAGGGGCCGACTATGGCTACACCTTC. Encoded protein: CASSSTGADYGYTF. V and J are TRBV7-9 and TRBJ1-2; 7 positions match TRBD1. There are 14 residues in the CDR3. The V gene's germline CDR1 is SEHNR and CDR2 FQNEAQ (reference sequence). J was trimmed by 3 bases and V by 6 bases; bases with no gene match: 7.

This clone was recorded once. The chain couples TRBV29-1 to TRBJ2-5; D unclear. The CDR3 has 11 residues. Germline assignment: CDR1 SQVTM and CDR2 ANQGSEA. Trimming shortened V by 5 bases and J by 1 base, and 5 bases separated the two germline ends. As DNA, the CDR3 is TGCAGCGTTTACTTCCAAGAGACCCAGTACTTC. It codes for CSVYFQETQYF.

Regarding this clone: One end of the junction varies from germline; a read error may be responsible. The rearrangement links TRBV7-7 to TRBJ2-7; 9 nucleotides line up with TRBD1. Per the germline V gene, CDR1 is SSHAT and CDR2 is FNYEAQ (reference sequence). CDR3 size: 15 residues. The CDR3 coding sequence is TGTGCTAGCAGCGCTGGGACAGGGCGTTCCTACGAGCAGTACTTC. It encodes CASSAGTGRSYEQYF.

The gene calls are TRBV19 and TRBJ2-7; D is unresolved. The CDR3 extends over 13 amino acids. Trimming left V 2 bases short and J 10 bases short, with 15 bases between. Germline V gene data show CDR1 as LNHDA and CDR2 as SQIVND (reference sequence). The CDR3 bases are TGTGCCAGTAGTATATCCCATATCGGCGAACAGTACTTC. This gives the protein CASSISHIGEQYF.

This chain uses TRBV30 with TRBJ1-1, with 9 bases aligning to TRBD1. The CDR3 runs to 14 residues. Germline lookup yields CDR1 GTSNPN and CDR2 SVGIG (reference sequence). V dropped 5 bases and J dropped 6; count of bases not matched to a gene: 10. CDR3 residues: CAWVPDRGVAEAFF. DNA for the CDR3: TGTGCCTGGGTTCCGGACAGGGGCGTCGCTGAAGCTTTCTTT.

The chain recombines TRBV30 with TRBJ1-2; tentatively, D is TRBD1 (5 bases). Germline V gene lookup returns CDR1 GTSNPN and CDR2 SVGIG (reference sequence). V shed 4 bases and J shed 7 bases, with 7 bases lying between them. There are 10 residues in the CDR3. DNA of the CDR3: TGTGCCTGGATCGGGGCTGGCTACACCTTC. Residues: CAWIGAGYTF. The full variable domain, in which reference TRBV30 and TRBJ1-2 provide the parts outside the CDR3, is SQTIHQWPATLVQPVGSPLSLECTVEGTSNPNLYWYRQAAGRGLQLLFYSVGIGQISSEVPQNLSASRPQDRQFILSSKKLLLSDSGFYLCAWIGAGYTFGSGTRLTVV.

The CDR3 bases are TGTGCCAGCAGCTTAGGCGGGACAGGGAACTACGAGCAGTACTTC. It encodes CASSLGGTGNYEQYF. V usage is TRBV13 and J usage is TRBJ2-7, with TRBD1 matching 9 bases. Unmatched junction bases numbered 3, after V lost 0 bases and J lost 3 bases. This CDR3 is built from 15 residues. Per the germline V gene, CDR1 is PRHDT and CDR2 is FYEKMQ (reference sequence).

V is TRBV16 and J is TRBJ1-5; D ambiguous. V was pared by 2 bases and J by 2 bases, with 7 bases between. Germline V gives CDR1 KGHSY, CDR2 FQNENV. There are 14 residues in the CDR3. CDR3 protein: CASSQISGNQPQHF. In nucleotides, the CDR3 is TGTGCCAGCAGCCAAATTTCTGGCAATCAGCCCCAGCATTTT.

The chain combines TRBV6-5 with TRBJ2-2, with a tentative D call TRBD1 (6 bases). Per the germline V gene, CDR1 is MNHEY and CDR2 is SVGAGI. The CDR3 loop spans 14 amino acids. Trimming pared 2 bases from V and 5 bases from J, leaving 9 bases between. In DNA, the CDR3 is TGTGCCAGCAGTTACCTCGGACAGACCGGGGAGCTGTTTTTT. This sequence encodes CASSYLGQTGELFF.

The chain uses TRBV29-1 and TRBJ2-5; 7 bases align to TRBD1. With V trimmed by 7 bases and J by 1 base, 6 bases remained unmatched. Germline-derived CDR1 and CDR2 are SQVTM and ANQGSEA. CDR3 length: 13 residues. CDR3 protein: CSADWDSQETQYF. CDR3 in DNA: TGCAGCGCAGACTGGGACAGCCAAGAGACCCAGTACTTC.

The genes are TRBV28 and TRBJ2-7; the match to TRBD1 covers 8 bases. This CDR3 region has 14 residues. The V segment lost 7 bases and the J segment 4 bases; nucleotides outside the gene matches: 9. CDR1 is MDHEN and CDR2 is SYDVKM in the germline V gene. As DNA, the CDR3 is TGTGCCAGCACACAGGGGGACCTGGGATACGAGCAGTACTTC. The encoded protein is CASTQGDLGYEQYF.

The chain is built from TRBV7-9 and TRBJ2-7; weak D call: TRBD1 (6 bases). The CDR3 totals 16 residues. In germline, CDR1 is SEHNR, CDR2 FQNEAQ (reference sequence). V was trimmed by 1 base and J by 2 bases, leaving 15 bases between them. CDR3 protein: CASSLVGAVGTYEQYF. DNA for the CDR3: TGTGCCAGCAGCTTAGTGGGGGCAGTGGGAACCTACGAGCAGTACTTC. Full variable domain (rest looked up from reference TRBV7-9 and TRBJ2-7): DTGVSQNPRHKITKRGQNVTFRCDPISEHNRLYWYRQTLGQGPEFLTYFQNEAQLEKSRLLSDRFSAERPKGSFSTLEIQRTEQGDSAMYLCASSLVGAVGTYEQYFGPGTRLTVT.

For this clone: Mismatch with germline at one junction end may stem from a read error. J is TRBJ2-2 and V is TRBV28; unclear D gene. The CDR3 has 11 amino acids. The germline CDR1 and CDR2 sequences are MDHEN and SYDVKM. This chain's CDR3 is CVSSPTGELFF. CDR3 DNA sequence: TGTGTCAGCAGCCCCACCGGGGAGCTGTTTTTT. Based on the CDR3 plus reference TRBV28 and TRBJ2-2, the full variable domain is DVKVTQSSRYLVKRTGEKVFLECVQDMDHENMFWYRQDPGLGLRLIYFSYDVKMKEKGDIPEGYSVSREKKERFSLILESASTNQTSMYLCVSSPTGELFFGEGSRLTVL.

The V and J genes are TRBV11-2 and TRBJ1-5; 9 bases are a match to TRBD1. CDR3 length equals 16 residues. Losses at the gene ends were 2 bases for V and 0 bases for J; bases not matched to a gene: 2. Germline values: CDR1 SGHAT, CDR2 FQNNGV. In DNA form, the CDR3 reads TGTGCCAGCAGCTTACGGACAGGGGATAGCAATCAGCCCCAGCATTTT. Translation gives CASSLRTGDSNQPQHF.

With respect to this clone: The same CDR3 is also encoded by other DNA sequences in this sample. The chain employs TRBV4-1 and TRBJ2-7; the D gene is possibly TRBD1 (5 bases). Trimming removed 0 bases from V and 4 bases from J, with 7 bases in between. Looked up from germline, CDR1 is MGHRA and CDR2 is YSYEKL. This CDR3 is 13 amino acids long. CDR3 DNA: TGCGCCAGCAGCCAAGATAGGGGATACGAGCAGTACTTC. Protein: CASSQDRGYEQYF.